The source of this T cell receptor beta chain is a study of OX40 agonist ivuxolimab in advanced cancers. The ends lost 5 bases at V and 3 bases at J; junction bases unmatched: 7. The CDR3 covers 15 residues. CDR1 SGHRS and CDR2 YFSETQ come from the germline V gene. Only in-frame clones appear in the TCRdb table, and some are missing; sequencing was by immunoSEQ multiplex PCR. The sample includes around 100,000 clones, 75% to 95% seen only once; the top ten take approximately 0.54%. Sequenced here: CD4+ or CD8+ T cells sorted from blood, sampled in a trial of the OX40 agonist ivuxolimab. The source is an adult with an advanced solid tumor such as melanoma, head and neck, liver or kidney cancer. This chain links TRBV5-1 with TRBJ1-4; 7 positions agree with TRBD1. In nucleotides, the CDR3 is TGCGCCAGCAGAAAGTTGGGACAGCCTAATGAAAAACTGTTTTTT. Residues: CASRKLGQPNEKLFF.